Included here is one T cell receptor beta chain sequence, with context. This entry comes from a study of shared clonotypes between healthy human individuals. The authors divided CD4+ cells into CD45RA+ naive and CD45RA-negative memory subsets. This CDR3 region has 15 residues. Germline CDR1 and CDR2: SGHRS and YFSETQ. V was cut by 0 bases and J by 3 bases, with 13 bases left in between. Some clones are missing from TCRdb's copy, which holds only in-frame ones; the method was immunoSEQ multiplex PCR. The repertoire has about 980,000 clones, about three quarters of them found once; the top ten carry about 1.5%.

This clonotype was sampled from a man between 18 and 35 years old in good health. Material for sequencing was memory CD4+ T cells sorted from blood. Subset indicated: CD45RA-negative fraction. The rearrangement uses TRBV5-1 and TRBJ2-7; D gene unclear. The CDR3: CASSLESMANYEQYF. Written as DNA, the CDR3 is TGCGCCAGCAGCTTGGAGTCCATGGCAAACTACGAGCAGTACTTC.